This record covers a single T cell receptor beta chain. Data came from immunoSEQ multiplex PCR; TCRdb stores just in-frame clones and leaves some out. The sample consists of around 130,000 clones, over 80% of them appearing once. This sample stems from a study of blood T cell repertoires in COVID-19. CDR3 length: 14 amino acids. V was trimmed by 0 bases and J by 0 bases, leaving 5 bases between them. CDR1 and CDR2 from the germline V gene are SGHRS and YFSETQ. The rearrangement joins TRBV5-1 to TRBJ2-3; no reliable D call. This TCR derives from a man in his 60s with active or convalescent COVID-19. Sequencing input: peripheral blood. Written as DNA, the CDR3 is TGCGCCAGCAGCTTGGGCAGTAGCACAGATACGCAGTATTTT. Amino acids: CASSLGSSTDTQYF.